This paragraph covers one T cell receptor beta chain sequence. The repertoire was sequenced with immunoSEQ multiplex PCR; TCRdb's copy has only in-frame clones and lacks some. The table includes about 59,000 clones, roughly three quarters detected once. These data are taken from a study of radiation and T cells in renal cell carcinoma. Germline lookup yields CDR1 SGHAT and CDR2 FQNNGV. The CDR3 runs 14 residues. Deletions cut 5 bases from V and 1 base from J, with 11 bases between. Documented time point: baseline pretreatment blood. Treatment here: 15 Gy SBRT to primary tumor, nephrectomy 4 weeks later.

The clonotype was recovered from a man aged 55 to 70 with renal cell carcinoma. The starting material was blood, obtained from a patient whose treatment included radiotherapy and nephrectomy. The chain employs TRBV11-2 and TRBJ1-1; tentatively, D is TRBD1 (6 bases). CDR3 in amino acids: CASSPTQGNTEAFF. The DNA for the CDR3 is TGTGCCAGCAGCCCCACACAGGGGAACACTGAAGCTTTCTTT. The variable domain in full, completed from reference TRBV11-2 and TRBJ1-1, reads EAGVAQSPRYKIIEKRQSVAFWCNPISGHATLYWYQQILGQGPKLLIQFQNNGVVDDSQLPKDRFSAERLKGVDSTLKIQPAKLEDSAVYLCASSPTQGNTEAFFGQGTRLTVV.